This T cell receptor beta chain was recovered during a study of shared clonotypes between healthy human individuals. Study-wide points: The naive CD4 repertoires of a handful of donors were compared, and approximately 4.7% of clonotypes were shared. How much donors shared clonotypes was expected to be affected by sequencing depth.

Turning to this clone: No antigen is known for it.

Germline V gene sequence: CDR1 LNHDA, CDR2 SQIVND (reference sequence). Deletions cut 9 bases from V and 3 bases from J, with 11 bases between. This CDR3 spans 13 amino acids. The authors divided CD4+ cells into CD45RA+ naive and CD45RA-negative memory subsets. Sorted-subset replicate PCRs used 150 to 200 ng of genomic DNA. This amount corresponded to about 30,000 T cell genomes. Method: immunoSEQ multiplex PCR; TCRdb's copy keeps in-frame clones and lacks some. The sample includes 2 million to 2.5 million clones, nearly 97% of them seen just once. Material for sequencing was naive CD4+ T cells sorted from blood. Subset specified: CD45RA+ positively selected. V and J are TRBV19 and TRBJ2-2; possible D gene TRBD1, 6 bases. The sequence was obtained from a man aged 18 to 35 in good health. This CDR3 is CASNRADTGELFF. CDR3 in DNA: TGTGCCAGCAACAGGGCAGACACCGGGGAGCTGTTTTTT.